The 10 T cell receptor beta chains reported below all come from one sample, sequenced in a study of blood T cell repertoires in COVID-19. The data were produced by immunoSEQ multiplex PCR, yet TCRdb's version contains in-frame clones alone and is incomplete. The top ten hold approximately 2.6% of the sample, which has over 200,000 clones, approximately 87% seen once. The specimen was peripheral blood. The source is a woman in her 70s with active or convalescent COVID-19.

The chain links TRBV7-2 to TRBJ1-5; TRBD1 matches 9 bases. Per the germline V gene, CDR1 is SGHTA and CDR2 is FQGNSA. The CDR3 loop spans 13 amino acids. Trimming at V came to 2 bases and at J to 7 bases, leaving 0 bases not matched to a gene. The CDR3 loop is CASSLTGGQPQHF. The DNA of the CDR3 is TGTGCCAGCAGCTTAACAGGGGGCCAGCCCCAGCATTTT.

This clone was found once. The chain combines TRBV6-5 with TRBJ2-7, with 12 bases identical to TRBD2. The length of the CDR3 is 15 residues. In germline, CDR1 is MNHEY, CDR2 SVGAGI. V shed 4 bases, J shed 2 bases, and the junction held 3 bases outside the gene matches. CDR3 sequence (DNA): TGTGCCAGCAGTTGGACTAGCGGGGCCGCCTACGAGCAGTACTTC. As protein: CASSWTSGAAYEQYF.

The CDR3: CASSFRGGEGETQYF. CDR3 in DNA: TGTGCCAGCAGCTTCCGTGGTGGTGAGGGAGAGACCCAGTACTTC. This sequence joins TRBV11-2 and TRBJ2-5; a weak D match, TRBD2 (5 bases). This CDR3 is built from 15 residues. Trimming removed 3 bases at V and 4 bases at J, with 15 bases between. CDR1 SGHAT and CDR2 FQNNGV come from the germline V gene.

The rearrangement uses TRBV6-5 and TRBJ2-1; a weak D match, TRBD1 (5 bases). V was trimmed by 6 bases and J by 0 bases, leaving 6 bases between them. CDR1 is MNHEY, CDR2 SVGAGI, per germline. The CDR3 totals 13 residues. The CDR3 here is CASRQDSYNEQFF. In DNA form, the CDR3 reads TGTGCCAGCAGACAGGACTCCTACAATGAGCAGTTCTTC.

This chain links TRBV5-1 with TRBJ1-2, with 7 bases aligning to TRBD1. The CDR3 is 14 amino acids. In germline, CDR1 is SGHRS, CDR2 YFSETQ. The ends lost 2 bases at V and 2 bases at J; junction bases unmatched: 3. This chain's CDR3 is CASSLGGPNYGYTF. The CDR3 coding sequence is TGCGCCAGCAGCTTAGGGGGCCCGAACTATGGCTACACCTTC.

This clone occurred once. J is TRBJ1-1 and V is TRBV28; the match to TRBD1 covers 8 bases. This CDR3 region has 16 residues. Per germline, CDR1 MDHEN and CDR2 SYDVKM. Trimming cost V 7 bases and J 0 bases; bases outside gene matches: 10. CDR3 sequence: CASTDRDWPLNTEAFF. Here the CDR3 DNA reads TGTGCCAGCACGGACAGGGACTGGCCACTGAACACTGAAGCTTTCTTT.

V and J are TRBV3-1 (or the pseudogene TRBV3-2) and TRBJ1-5; D uncertain. Germline V gives CDR1 LGHDT, CDR2 YNNKEL (reference sequence). Trimming stripped 3 bases from V and 4 bases from J, with 10 bases between. The CDR3 is 14 residues long. In DNA form, the CDR3 reads TGTGCCAGCAGCCACACGCGGGTGAATCAGCCCCAGCATTTT. As protein: CASSHTRVNQPQHF.

This clone is a singleton in its sample. The V call is TRBV27, the J call TRBJ2-7; 9 bases fit TRBD1. V shed 10 bases and J 2 bases; nucleotides not matched to a gene: 3. This CDR3 contains 12 residues. Germline CDR1 is MNHEY and CDR2 is SMNVEV (reference sequence). CDR3 sequence reads: CATRDRAYEQYF. Written as DNA, the CDR3 is TGTGCCACTCGGGACAGGGCCTACGAGCAGTACTTC.

The chain links TRBV6-5 to TRBJ2-7, with TRBD2 matching 10 bases. The germline CDR1 and CDR2 sequences are MNHEY and SVGAGI. Unmatched junction bases numbered 5, after V lost 5 bases and J lost 4 bases. The CDR3 is 14 amino acids. For the CDR3, the DNA is TGTGCCAGCAGTCCAGCGGGGGGGCATTACGAGCAGTACTTC. Protein: CASSPAGGHYEQYF.

This clone was observed a single time. The chain recombines TRBV28 with TRBJ2-7; 7 bases map to TRBD1. The CDR3 spans 15 residues. V dropped 7 bases and J dropped 0; count of bases not matched to a gene: 9. CDR1 MDHEN and CDR2 SYDVKM come from the germline V gene. The CDR3 sequence: CASTPSGGSSYEQYF. DNA for the CDR3: TGTGCCAGCACCCCTTCAGGGGGAAGCTCCTACGAGCAGTACTTC.